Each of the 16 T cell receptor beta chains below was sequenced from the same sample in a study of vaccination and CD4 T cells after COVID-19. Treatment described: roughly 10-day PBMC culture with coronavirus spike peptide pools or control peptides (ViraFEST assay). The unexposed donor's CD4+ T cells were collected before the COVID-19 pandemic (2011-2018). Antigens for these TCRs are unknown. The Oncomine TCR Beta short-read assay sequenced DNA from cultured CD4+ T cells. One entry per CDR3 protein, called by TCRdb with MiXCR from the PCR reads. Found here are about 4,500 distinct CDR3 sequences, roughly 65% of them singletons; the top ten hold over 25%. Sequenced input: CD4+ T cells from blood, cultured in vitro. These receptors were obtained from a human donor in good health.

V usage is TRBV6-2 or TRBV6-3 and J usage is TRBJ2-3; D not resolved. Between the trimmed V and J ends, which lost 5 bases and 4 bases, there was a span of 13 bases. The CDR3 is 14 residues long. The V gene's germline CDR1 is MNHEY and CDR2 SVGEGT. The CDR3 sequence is CASSLYQPSDTQYF. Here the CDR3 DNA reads TGTGCCAGCAGTCTATATCAGCCTTCAGATACGCAGTATTTT.

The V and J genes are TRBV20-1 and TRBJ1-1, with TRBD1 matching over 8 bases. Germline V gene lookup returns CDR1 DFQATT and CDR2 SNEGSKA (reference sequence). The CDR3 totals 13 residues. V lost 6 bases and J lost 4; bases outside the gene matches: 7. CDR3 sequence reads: CSADPTGGTEAFF. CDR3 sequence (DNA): TGCAGTGCCGATCCAACAGGGGGCACTGAAGCTTTCTTT.

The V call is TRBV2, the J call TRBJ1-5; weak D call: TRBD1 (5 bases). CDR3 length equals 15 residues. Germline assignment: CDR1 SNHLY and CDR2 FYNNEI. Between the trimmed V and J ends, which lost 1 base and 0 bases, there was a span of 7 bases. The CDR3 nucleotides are TGTGCCAGCAGTGAAGGGACACCTAGCAATCAGCCCCAGCATTTT. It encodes CASSEGTPSNQPQHF.

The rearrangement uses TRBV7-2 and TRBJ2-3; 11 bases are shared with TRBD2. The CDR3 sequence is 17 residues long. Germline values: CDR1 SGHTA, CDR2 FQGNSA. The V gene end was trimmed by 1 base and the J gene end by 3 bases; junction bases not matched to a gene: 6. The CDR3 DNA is TGTGCCAGCAGCTTAGTGGCTAGCGGGGGGATAACAGATACGCAGTATTTT. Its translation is CASSLVASGGITDTQYF.

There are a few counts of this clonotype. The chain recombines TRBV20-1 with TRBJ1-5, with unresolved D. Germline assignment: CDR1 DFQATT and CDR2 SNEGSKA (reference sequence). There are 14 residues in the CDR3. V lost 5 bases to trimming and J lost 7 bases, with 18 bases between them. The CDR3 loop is CSAPPPRGVQPQHF. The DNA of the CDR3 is TGCAGTGCTCCACCCCCGAGAGGAGTCCAGCCCCAGCATTTT.

The CDR3 region is CAWSILGSAQHF. The CDR3 DNA reads as TGTGCCTGGAGTATATTGGGTTCAGCCCAGCATTTT. The genes are TRBV30 and TRBJ1-5; D remains ambiguous. V lost 2 bases, J lost 11 bases, and 13 bases lay in between. The CDR3 is 12 residues long. Germline V lookup: CDR1 GTSNPN, CDR2 SVGIG (reference sequence).

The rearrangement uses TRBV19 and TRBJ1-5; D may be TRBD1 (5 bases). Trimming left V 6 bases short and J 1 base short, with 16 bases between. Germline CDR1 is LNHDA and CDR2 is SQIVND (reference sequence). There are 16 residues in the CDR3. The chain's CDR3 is CASSRRGDGSNQPQHF. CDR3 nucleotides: TGTGCCAGTAGCCGAAGGGGAGATGGCAGCAATCAGCCCCAGCATTTT. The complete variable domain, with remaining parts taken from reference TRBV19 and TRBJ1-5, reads DGGITQSPKYLFRKEGQNVTLSCEQNLNHDAMYWYRQDPGQGLRLIYYSQIVNDFQKGDIAEGYSVSREKKESFPLTVTSAQKNPTAFYLCASSRRGDGSNQPQHFGDGTRLSIL.

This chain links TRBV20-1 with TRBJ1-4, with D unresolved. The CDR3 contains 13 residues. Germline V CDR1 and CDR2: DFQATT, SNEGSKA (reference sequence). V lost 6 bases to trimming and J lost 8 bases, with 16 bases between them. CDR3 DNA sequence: TGCAGTGCCTCCATATCCCCAACCGAAAAACTGTTTTTT. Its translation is CSASISPTEKLFF.

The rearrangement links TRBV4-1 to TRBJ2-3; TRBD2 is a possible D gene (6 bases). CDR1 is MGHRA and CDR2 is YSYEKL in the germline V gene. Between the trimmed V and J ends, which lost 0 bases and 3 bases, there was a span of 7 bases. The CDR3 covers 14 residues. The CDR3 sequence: CASSQDGGTDTQYF. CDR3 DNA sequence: TGCGCCAGCAGCCAAGATGGAGGGACAGATACGCAGTATTTT.

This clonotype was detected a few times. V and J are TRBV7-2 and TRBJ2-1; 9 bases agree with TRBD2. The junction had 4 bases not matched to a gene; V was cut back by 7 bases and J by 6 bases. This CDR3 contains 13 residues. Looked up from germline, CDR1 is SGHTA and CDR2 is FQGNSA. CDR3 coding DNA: TGTGCCAGCACCCCAGCGGGGGGCAATGAGCAGTTCTTC. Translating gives CASTPAGGNEQFF.

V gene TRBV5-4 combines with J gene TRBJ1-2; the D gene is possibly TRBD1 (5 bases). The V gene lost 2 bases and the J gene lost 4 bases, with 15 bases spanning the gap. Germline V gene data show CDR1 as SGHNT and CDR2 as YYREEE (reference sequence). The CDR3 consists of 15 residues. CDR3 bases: TGTGCCAGCAGCTTCGGAGGGGAGAGGTCCTATGGCTACACCTTC. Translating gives CASSFGGERSYGYTF.

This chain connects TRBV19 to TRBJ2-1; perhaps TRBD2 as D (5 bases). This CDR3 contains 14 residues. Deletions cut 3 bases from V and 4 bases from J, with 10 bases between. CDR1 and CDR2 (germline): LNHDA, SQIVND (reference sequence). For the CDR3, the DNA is TGTGCCAGTAGTATCGGGAACCTGTACAATGAGCAGTTCTTC. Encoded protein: CASSIGNLYNEQFF.

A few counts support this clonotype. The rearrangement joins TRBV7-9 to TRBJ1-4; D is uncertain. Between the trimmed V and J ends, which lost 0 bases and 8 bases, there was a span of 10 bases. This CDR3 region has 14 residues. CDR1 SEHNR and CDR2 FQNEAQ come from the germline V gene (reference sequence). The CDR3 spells CASSLALPGEKLFF. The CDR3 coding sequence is TGTGCCAGCAGCTTAGCCTTACCAGGAGAAAAACTGTTTTTT.

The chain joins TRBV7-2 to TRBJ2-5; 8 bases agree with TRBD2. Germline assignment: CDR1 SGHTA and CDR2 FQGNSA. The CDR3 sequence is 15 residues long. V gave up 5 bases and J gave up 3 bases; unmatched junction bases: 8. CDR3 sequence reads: CASSRRGGGEETQYF. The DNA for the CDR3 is TGTGCCAGCAGCCGTCGGGGGGGCGGGGAAGAGACCCAGTACTTC.

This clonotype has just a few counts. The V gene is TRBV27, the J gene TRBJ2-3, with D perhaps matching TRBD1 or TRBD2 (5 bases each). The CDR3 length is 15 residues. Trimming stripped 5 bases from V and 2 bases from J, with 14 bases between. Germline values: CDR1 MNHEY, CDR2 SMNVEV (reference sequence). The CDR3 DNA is TGTGCCAGCAGTCCCCGGGACGCAACCACAGATACGCAGTATTTT. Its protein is CASSPRDATTDTQYF.

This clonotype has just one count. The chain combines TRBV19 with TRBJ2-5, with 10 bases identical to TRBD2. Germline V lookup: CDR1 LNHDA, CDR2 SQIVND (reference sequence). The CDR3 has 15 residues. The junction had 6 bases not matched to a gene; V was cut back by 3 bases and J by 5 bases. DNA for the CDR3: TGTGCCAGTAGTATCCCGAGCGGGGGGGCTGAGACCCAGTACTTC. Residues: CASSIPSGGAETQYF.